The next 3 T cell receptor beta chains were all read from a single sample in a study of cytomegalovirus exposure and HLA in healthy donors (dated by TCRdb to about 2017). Receptors were amplified or captured by the immunoSEQ multiplex PCR assay. A mixture of 60 forward primers for TCR Vbeta segments and 13 reverse primers for TCR Jbeta segments was used in the multiplex PCR. As stored in TCRdb, this immuneACCESS dataset retains in-frame rearrangements with V and J assigned. A fraction of the clones does not appear; measured against another copy, unresolved V genes explain less than half of the discrepancy, and the remainder lacks a known reason. A total of 150,000 to 200,000 clones appear in this sample, 60% to 80% of them only once. Jointly, the top ten make up about 4.3% of the sample. Material: PBMCs. The receptors come from a man between 18 and 29 years old in good health and CMV-seropositive.

For the CDR3, the DNA is TGTGCCAGCAGCCGACCTAGCGGGGCGAACACCGGGGAGCTGTTTTTT. Translated, it gives CASSRPSGANTGELFF. The chain couples TRBV11-3 to TRBJ2-2; 9 nucleotides match TRBD2. The germline CDR1 and CDR2 sequences are SGHNT and YENEEA. This CDR3 has 16 amino acids. Trimming removed 5 bases from V and 0 bases from J; junction bases left unmatched: 4. Full variable domain (outside the CDR3, taken from reference TRBV11-3 and TRBJ2-2): EAGVVQSPRYKIIEKKQPVAFWCNPISGHNTLYWYLQNLGQGPELLIRYENEEAVDDSQLPKDRFSAERLKGVDSTLKIQPAELGDSAVYLCASSRPSGANTGELFFGEGSRLTVL.

The chain has TRBV10-3 and TRBJ1-2; 7 positions agree with TRBD1. Trimming at V came to 4 bases and at J to 0 bases, leaving 2 bases not matched to a gene. The CDR3 has 14 amino acids. Germline CDR1 reads ENHRY; CDR2 reads SYGVKD. The CDR3 spells CAISATGTNYGYTF. The CDR3 coding sequence is TGTGCCATCAGTGCGACAGGGACTAACTATGGCTACACCTTC.

The rearrangement links TRBV5-5 to TRBJ2-7; a possible D gene is TRBD2 (5 bases). This CDR3 spans 15 amino acids. CDR1 is SGHKS, CDR2 YYEKEE, per germline (reference sequence). Trimming took 4 bases from V and 0 from J, leaving 14 bases between them. The CDR3 spells CASSPTGISSYEQYV. The DNA of the CDR3 is TGTGCCAGCAGCCCGACCGGGATCAGCTCCTACGAGCAGTACGTC.